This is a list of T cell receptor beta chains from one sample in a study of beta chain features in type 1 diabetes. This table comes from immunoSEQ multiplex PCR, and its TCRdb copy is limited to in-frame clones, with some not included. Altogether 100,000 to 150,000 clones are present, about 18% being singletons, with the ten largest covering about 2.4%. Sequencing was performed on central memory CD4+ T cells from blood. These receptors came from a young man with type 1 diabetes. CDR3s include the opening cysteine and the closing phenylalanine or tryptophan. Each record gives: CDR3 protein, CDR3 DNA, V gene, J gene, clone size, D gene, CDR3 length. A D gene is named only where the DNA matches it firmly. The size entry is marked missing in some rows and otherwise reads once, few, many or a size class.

CDR3aa: CASSLSGDTQYF; CDR3nt: TGTGCCAGCAGCCTATCCGGGGATACGCAGTATTTT; v_gene: TRBV6-5; j_gene: TRBJ2-3; abundance: NA; d_gene: NA; len: 12
CDR3aa: CASSPGHGTDQPQHF; CDR3nt: TGTGCCAGCTCACCAGGACACGGGACAGATCAGCCCCAGCATTTT; v_gene: TRBV18; j_gene: TRBJ1-5; abundance: few; d_gene: TRBD1; len: 15
CDR3aa: CASSSEGTGYYEQYF; CDR3nt: TGCGCCAGCAGCTCGGAGGGGACAGGATACTACGAGCAGTACTTC; v_gene: TRBV5-1; j_gene: TRBJ2-7; abundance: NA; d_gene: TRBD1; len: 15
CDR3aa: CAAWTENTEAFF; CDR3nt: TGTGCCGCTTGGACGGAGAACACTGAAGCTTTCTTT; v_gene: TRBV6-5; j_gene: TRBJ1-1; abundance: NA; d_gene: NA; len: 12
CDR3aa: CASSPENTGELFF; CDR3nt: TGTGCCAGCAGCCCCGAGAACACCGGGGAGCTGTTTTTT; v_gene: TRBV7-9; j_gene: TRBJ2-2; abundance: many; d_gene: NA; len: 13
CDR3aa: CASSGRGRGTDTQYF; CDR3nt: TGTGCCAGCAGCGGCAGGGGGCGAGGTACAGATACGCAGTATTTT; v_gene: TRBV5-8; j_gene: TRBJ2-3; abundance: NA; d_gene: TRBD1; len: 15
CDR3aa: CASGPTGRSSYNSPLHF; CDR3nt: TGTGCCAGCGGTCCCACAGGGCGGAGCTCCTATAATTCACCCCTCCACTTT; v_gene: TRBV9; j_gene: TRBJ1-6; abundance: few; d_gene: NA; len: 17
CDR3aa: CASSPRQGAGTGELFF; CDR3nt: TGTGCCAGCAGCCCCCGACAGGGGGCGGGCACCGGGGAGCTGTTTTTT; v_gene: TRBV9; j_gene: TRBJ2-2; abundance: NA; d_gene: TRBD1; len: 16
CDR3aa: CASSPRQDTGELFF; CDR3nt: TGTGCCAGCAGCCCTCGACAGGACACCGGGGAGCTGTTTTTT; v_gene: TRBV9; j_gene: TRBJ2-2; abundance: NA; d_gene: NA; len: 14
CDR3aa: CAWTTEANEKLFF; CDR3nt: TGTGCCTGGACGACAGAAGCTAATGAAAAACTGTTTTTT; v_gene: TRBV30; j_gene: TRBJ1-4; abundance: NA; d_gene: NA; len: 13
CDR3aa: CSASSYNEQFF; CDR3nt: TGCAGTGCTAGCTCCTACAATGAGCAGTTCTTC; v_gene: TRBV20-1; j_gene: TRBJ2-1; abundance: NA; d_gene: NA; len: 11
CDR3aa: CAISEGQETQYF; CDR3nt: TGTGCCATCAGTGAGGGTCAAGAGACCCAGTACTTC; v_gene: TRBV10-3; j_gene: TRBJ2-5; abundance: many; d_gene: NA; len: 12
CDR3aa: CASSSPTGATNEKLFF; CDR3nt: TGTGCCAGCAGCTCACCGACAGGGGCAACTAATGAAAAACTGTTTTTT; v_gene: TRBV7-2; j_gene: TRBJ1-4; abundance: few; d_gene: TRBD1; len: 16
CDR3aa: CASSFLGPADTQYF; CDR3nt: TGTGCCAGCAGCTTCTTGGGACCCGCAGATACGCAGTATTTT; v_gene: TRBV7-2; j_gene: TRBJ2-3; abundance: many; d_gene: NA; len: 14
CDR3aa: CASSPAGTSRPDEQFF; CDR3nt: TGCGCCAGCAGCCCCGCCGGGACTAGCCGTCCTGATGAGCAGTTCTTC; v_gene: TRBV4-3; j_gene: TRBJ2-1; abundance: many; d_gene: TRBD2; len: 16
CDR3aa: CASSPSRLDEKLFF; CDR3nt: TGTGCCAGCAGCCCGAGTAGATTGGATGAAAAACTGTTTTTT; v_gene: TRBV7-8; j_gene: TRBJ1-4; abundance: few; d_gene: NA; len: 14
CDR3aa: CASSFGQRPTTQYF; CDR3nt: TGCGCCAGCAGCTTTGGCCAGCGCCCTACTACGCAGTATTTT; v_gene: TRBV5-1; j_gene: TRBJ2-3; abundance: many; d_gene: NA; len: 14
CDR3aa: CAWSSGRVTYNEQFF; CDR3nt: TGTGCCTGGAGTAGCGGGAGGGTCACCTACAATGAGCAGTTCTTC; v_gene: TRBV30; j_gene: TRBJ2-1; abundance: many; d_gene: TRBD2; len: 15
CDR3aa: CASSLGQRHNEQFF; CDR3nt: TGTGCCAGCAGCTTAGGACAGCGGCACAATGAGCAGTTCTTC; v_gene: TRBV7-2; j_gene: TRBJ2-1; abundance: few; d_gene: NA; len: 14
CDR3aa: CASSLSMNTEAFF; CDR3nt: TGTGCCAGCTCTTTGAGCATGAACACTGAAGCTTTCTTT; v_gene: TRBV14; j_gene: TRBJ1-1; abundance: NA; d_gene: NA; len: 13
CDR3aa: CATLRHRGNQPQHF; CDR3nt: TGTGCCACCCTTCGACATCGGGGCAATCAGCCCCAGCATTTT; v_gene: TRBV28; j_gene: TRBJ1-5; abundance: NA; d_gene: NA; len: 14
CDR3aa: CASIATNYNEQFF; CDR3nt: TGTGCCAGCATCGCGACGAACTACAATGAGCAGTTCTTC; v_gene: TRBV2; j_gene: TRBJ2-1; abundance: many; d_gene: NA; len: 13
CDR3aa: CASSQGRLAGFWGQFF; CDR3nt: TGTGCCAGCAGCCAAGGGAGACTAGCGGGCTTCTGGGGGCAGTTCTTC; v_gene: TRBV14; j_gene: TRBJ2-1; abundance: many; d_gene: TRBD2; len: 16
CDR3aa: CASSFLRDTQYF; CDR3nt: TGTGCCAGCAGCTTTCTGAGAGATACGCAGTATTTT; v_gene: TRBV7-2; j_gene: TRBJ2-3; abundance: medium-sized; d_gene: NA; len: 12
CDR3aa: CASSVTVEANEQFF; CDR3nt: TGTGCCAGCAGCGTAACAGTGGAGGCGAATGAGCAGTTCTTC; v_gene: TRBV9; j_gene: TRBJ2-1; abundance: NA; d_gene: NA; len: 14
CDR3aa: CASSFQGSSYEQYF; CDR3nt: TGTGCCAGCAGCTTCCAGGGGAGCTCCTACGAGCAGTACTTC; v_gene: TRBV7-9; j_gene: TRBJ2-7; abundance: few; d_gene: NA; len: 14